The 24 T cell receptor beta chains reported below all come from one sample, sequenced in a study of persistence of HIV-infected CD4 T cells. No cognate antigen is known for these TCRs. An overlapping HIV-1 Gag peptide pool stimulated these cells at roughly 1 ug/peptide/mL. CD40L-negative CD69-negative CD45RO-high memory CD4+ T cells were sorted as populations depleted of antigen-responding cells. Sequencing used immunoSEQ version 4 in survey mode. Only in-frame clones appear in the TCRdb table, and some are missing; sequencing was by immunoSEQ multiplex PCR. The sample lists 30,000 or so clones, 82% occurring once. The input for sequencing was CD4+ T cells sorted from PBMCs after approximately 19-hour stimulation, taken from a patient who received antiretroviral therapy. Receptors originate from an adult woman with HIV who was CMV-seropositive.

The chain uses TRBV27 and TRBJ2-7; the D call may be TRBD1 or TRBD2 (5 bases each). Trimming removed 5 bases at V and 2 bases at J, with 19 bases between. Per the germline V gene, CDR1 is MNHEY and CDR2 is SMNVEV (reference sequence). CDR3 length: 16 amino acids. The DNA for the CDR3 is TGTGCCAGCAGTCCGAAATTGGGTTGGGACGCCTACGAGCAGTACTTC. This sequence encodes CASSPKLGWDAYEQYF.

This chain connects TRBV10-3 to TRBJ1-2, with D unresolved. The CDR3 runs 14 residues. V was cut by 3 bases and J by 0 bases, with 8 bases left in between. Per germline, CDR1 ENHRY and CDR2 SYGVKD. The CDR3 region is CAISDSDSNYGYTF. The CDR3 coding sequence is TGTGCCATCAGTGATAGTGACTCTAACTATGGCTACACCTTC.

The chain couples TRBV2 to TRBJ2-1; D unclear. The germline V and J ends were trimmed by 8 bases and 5 bases, with 7 bases remaining between them. CDR3 length: 11 residues. Per germline, CDR1 SNHLY and CDR2 FYNNEI. The CDR3 DNA is TGTGCCAGCTCAGGACACAATGAGCAGTTCTTC. Amino acids: CASSGHNEQFF.

As for this clone: The germline gene is not matched at one end of the junction; a read error may be the cause. The rearrangement links TRBV5-6 to TRBJ2-1; TRBD1 is a possible D gene (6 bases). Per the germline V gene, CDR1 is SGHDT and CDR2 is YYEEEE. The CDR3 runs to 11 residues. The CDR3 region is CASSLSQGQLF. CDR3 bases: TGTGCCAGCAGCTTGTCACAGGGTCAACTCTTC.

The chain joins TRBV7-2 to TRBJ1-4; D uncertain. From germline, CDR1 is SGHTA and CDR2 FQGNSA. CDR3 length equals 16 residues. V was clipped by 1 base and J by 0 bases, with 9 bases between them. In nucleotides, the CDR3 is TGTGCCAGCAGCTTAGTAAAGACTACAACTAATGAAAAACTGTTTTTT. Encoded protein: CASSLVKTTTNEKLFF. The full variable domain, its missing parts supplied by reference TRBV7-2 and TRBJ1-4, is GAGVSQSPSNKVTEKGKDVELRCDPISGHTALYWYRQSLGQGLEFLIYFQGNSAPDKSGLPSDRFSAERTGGSVSTLTIQRTQQEDSAVYLCASSLVKTTTNEKLFFGSGTQLSVL.

This clone was seen just once. The chain recombines TRBV2 with TRBJ1-5; D not resolved. Trimming stripped 2 bases from V and 0 bases from J, with 14 bases between. This CDR3 has 17 amino acids. The V gene's germline CDR1 is SNHLY and CDR2 FYNNEI. CDR3 bases: TGTGCCAGCAGTGAAACGCCAGAGAAATATAGCAATCAGCCCCAGCATTTT. Translation gives CASSETPEKYSNQPQHF.

The V call is TRBV18, the J call TRBJ2-3; 11 nucleotides line up with TRBD2. Trimming at V came to 3 bases and at J to 6 bases, leaving 8 bases not matched to a gene. This CDR3 has 16 residues. Per germline, CDR1 KGHSH and CDR2 LQKENI. As DNA, the CDR3 is TGTGCCAGCTCACCCTTTCTAGCGGGAGGCGCGGATACGCAGTATTTT. Translation gives CASSPFLAGGADTQYF.

The chain links TRBV9 to TRBJ2-3; 14 positions match TRBD2. Germline assignment: CDR1 SGDLS and CDR2 YYNGEE. J gave up 4 bases and V 2 bases, and 3 bases lay outside the gene matches. The CDR3 length is 16 residues. CDR3 DNA sequence: TGTGCCAGCAGCGTCCGGACTAGCGGGGGGCCAGATACGCAGTATTTT. Translated, it gives CASSVRTSGGPDTQYF.

The chain couples TRBV7-2 to TRBJ2-1; no definite D call. Germline V gene data show CDR1 as SGHTA and CDR2 as FQGNSA. CDR3 length: 15 residues. V dropped 0 bases and J dropped 3 bases, with 9 bases sitting between them. DNA for the CDR3: TGTGCCAGCAGCTTAGCGGGTTTGGTCTACAATGAGCAGTTCTTC. Protein product: CASSLAGLVYNEQFF.

This clone showed up just once. The V gene is TRBV19, the J gene TRBJ2-7; D remains unclear. The CDR3 covers 12 residues. Germline assignment: CDR1 LNHDA and CDR2 SQIVND (reference sequence). Trimming removed 4 bases at V and 0 bases at J, with 4 bases between. The CDR3 reads CASSSGSYEQYF. CDR3 bases: TGTGCCAGTAGTAGCGGCTCCTACGAGCAGTACTTC.

The chain joins TRBV29-1 to TRBJ1-1; TRBD1 agrees at 7 bases. The CDR3 totals 13 residues. Germline V gene lookup returns CDR1 SQVTM and CDR2 ANQGSEA. The V gene end was trimmed by 6 bases and the J gene end by 0 bases; junction bases not matched to a gene: 4. CDR3 sequence: CSVATGLNTEAFF. Written as DNA, the CDR3 is TGCAGCGTCGCGACAGGGCTGAACACTGAAGCTTTCTTT.

This clone has only a few counts. This chain uses TRBV28 with TRBJ2-4, with D possibly TRBD2 on 5 matching bases. The CDR3 has 16 residues. Germline CDR1 is MDHEN and CDR2 is SYDVKM. The germline V and J ends were trimmed by 6 bases and 6 bases, with 21 bases remaining between them. As DNA, the CDR3 is TGTGCCAGCAGGGGTACCGGGAACCCTAAGGGAAACATTCAGTACTTC. Translating gives CASRGTGNPKGNIQYF.

This chain links TRBV2 with TRBJ1-1; unclear D gene. The CDR3 covers 15 residues. Deletions cut 6 bases from V and 5 bases from J, with 19 bases between. Germline assignment: CDR1 SNHLY and CDR2 FYNNEI. CDR3 coding DNA: TGTGCCAGCAGCGATACCGGGAGGGCGGGAACTGAAGCTTTCTTT. Encoded protein: CASSDTGRAGTEAFF.

The V call is TRBV11-3, the J call TRBJ2-7; 11 nucleotides agree with TRBD2. From germline, CDR1 is SGHNT and CDR2 YENEEA. The CDR3 is 14 amino acids. The V gene end was trimmed by 0 bases and the J gene end by 6 bases; junction bases not matched to a gene: 1. The CDR3 loop reads CASSLETSGGEQYF. In DNA, the CDR3 is TGTGCCAGCAGCTTAGAAACTAGCGGGGGCGAGCAGTACTTC.

The genes are TRBV19 and TRBJ2-3; D tentatively reads TRBD1 or TRBD2 (6 bases each). The germline V gene has CDR1 LNHDA and CDR2 SQIVND (reference sequence). Trimming left V 9 bases short and J 6 bases short, with 16 bases between. This CDR3 region has 13 residues. The CDR3 sequence is CASFSRGADTQYF. The CDR3 bases are TGTGCCAGCTTCTCTAGGGGGGCGGATACGCAGTATTTT.

As DNA, the CDR3 is TGCGCCAGCAGCTTTCTATCGGCTAGCGGGAGAAACAATGAGCAGTTCTTC. Protein product: CASSFLSASGRNNEQFF. J is TRBJ2-1 and V is TRBV5-1, with 10 nucleotides matching TRBD2. The V gene end was trimmed by 2 bases and the J gene end by 5 bases; junction bases not matched to a gene: 10. This CDR3 contains 17 residues. CDR1 is SGHRS, CDR2 YFSETQ, per germline.

V gene TRBV12-3 or TRBV12-4 combines with J gene TRBJ2-7, with D possibly matching TRBD2 (5 bases). Trimming stripped 2 bases from V and 5 bases from J, with 7 bases between. The CDR3 has 12 residues. The CDR3 DNA reads TGTGCCAGCAGTTTATACGGGGACGAGCAGTACTTC. Residues: CASSLYGDEQYF.

The rearrangement joins TRBV12-3 or TRBV12-4 to TRBJ2-7, with TRBD1 matching over 10 bases. After removal of 8 bases from V and 6 bases from J, the junction contained 1 base not matched to a gene. The CDR3 covers 11 residues. Written as DNA, the CDR3 is TGTGCCAGCCGGGACAGGGGCGAGCAGTACTTC. Protein: CASRDRGEQYF.

There are a few counts of this clone. The CDR3 nucleotides read TGTGCCAGCGGGGCAGGGCAGCCCCAGCATTTT. Its protein is CASGAGQPQHF. This chain links TRBV6-6 with TRBJ1-5; the D gene is possibly TRBD1 (5 bases). V lost 8 bases, J lost 7 bases, and 9 bases lay in between. The CDR3 is made up of 11 amino acids. Germline lookup yields CDR1 MNHNY and CDR2 SVGAGI (reference sequence).

V and J are TRBV6-1 and TRBJ2-5, with D hard to call. The V end was cut by 1 base, the J end by 5 bases, with 8 bases between. Germline V gives CDR1 MNHNS, CDR2 SASEGT. This CDR3 is 13 amino acids long. CDR3 coding DNA: TGTGCCAGCAGTGAAGTGGGAACGGAGACCCAGTACTTC. It specifies CASSEVGTETQYF.

The chain couples TRBV6-6 to TRBJ2-6, with D perhaps matching TRBD1 or TRBD2 (6 bases each). The V and J ends lost 6 bases and 0 bases respectively, with 21 bases between them. Per the germline V gene, CDR1 is MNHNY and CDR2 is SVGAGI (reference sequence). This CDR3 has 19 residues. The DNA of the CDR3 is TGTGCCAGCAGCCGAAGCTGGGGGGACACAGACTCTGGGGCCAACGTCCTGACTTTC. Protein product: CASSRSWGDTDSGANVLTF.

The chain links TRBV6-1 to TRBJ2-7; 7 nucleotides match TRBD1. Germline CDR1 and CDR2: MNHNS and SASEGT. The CDR3 loop spans 17 amino acids. V trimming: 2 bases; J trimming: 6 bases; junction bases outside the gene matches: 16. The CDR3: CASSEQPFQTGLGEQYF. CDR3 DNA: TGTGCCAGCAGTGAACAACCCTTCCAGACAGGGCTGGGCGAGCAGTACTTC.

This clone was found once. This rearrangement joins TRBV7-3 to TRBJ1-2; tentative D call: TRBD1 (6 bases). Germline CDR1 and CDR2: SGHTA and FQGTGA. V was clipped by 5 bases and J by 4 bases, with 17 bases between them. The CDR3 extends over 15 amino acids. CDR3 sequence (DNA): TGTGCCAGCAGCCTACAGGGAGGGGGTTCCTATGGCTACACCTTC. It translates to CASSLQGGGSYGYTF.

This chain joins TRBV2 and TRBJ2-2; perhaps TRBD2 as D (6 bases). Germline lookup yields CDR1 SNHLY and CDR2 FYNNEI. This CDR3 is built from 15 residues. Trimming stripped 5 bases from V and 4 bases from J, with 14 bases between. This chain's CDR3 is CASSWGAGSTGELFF. CDR3 nucleotides: TGTGCCAGCAGTTGGGGAGCGGGCTCCACCGGGGAGCTGTTTTTT.